Listed below are T cell receptor beta chains from one sample, sequenced in a study of T cell responses to AZD1222 COVID-19 vaccine. TCRdb's copy holds only in-frame clones and misses some; the assay was immunoSEQ multiplex PCR. The table includes approximately 160,000 clones, 91% detected once. This material consisted of peripheral blood, taken on day 0 of AZD1222 vaccination. These receptors were taken from an adult in good health. Both conserved end residues are part of each CDR3. Fields, in order: J gene, V gene, clone size, D gene, CDR3 DNA, CDR3 protein. D genes are given only for firm matches. The listing skips clone size in some rows; elsewhere it reads once, few, many or a size class.

>TRBJ2-3|TRBV5-4|.|TRBD2
TGTGCCAGCAGCTATCCGGGACTAGCGGGAGCGGGGGATACGCAGTATTTT
CASSYPGLAGAGDTQYF
>TRBJ2-7|TRBV5-6|.|.
TGTGCCAGCAGCCTCCTGGGCCTAGCAGGAAACGAGCAGTACTTC
CASSLLGLAGNEQYF
>TRBJ2-5|TRBV5-1|.|.
TGCGCCAGCAGCTCGGGACAAGGGAACCTACAAGAGACCCAGTACTTC
CASSSGQGNLQETQYF
>TRBJ2-1|TRBV28|.|TRBD2
TGTGCCAGCAGTCGCTCCGGGGGGGAAACTGAGCAGTTCTTC
CASSRSGGETEQFF
>TRBJ1-2|TRBV5-4|once|.
TGTGCCAGCAGCCTGGACAAGGGCTACACCTTC
CASSLDKGYTF
>TRBJ2-1|TRBV28|.|.
TGTGCCAGCAGTTTCCGGACTGGGAATGAGCAGTTCTTC
CASSFRTGNEQFF
>TRBJ1-1|TRBV5-1|.|.
TGCGCCAGCAGCCCAAATGCGGGGGGTAGGACTGAAGCTTTCTTT
CASSPNAGGRTEAFF
>TRBJ2-7|TRBV15|.|.
TGTGCCACCAGCAGAGATTTTTCCGAGCAGTACTTC
CATSRDFSEQYF
>TRBJ2-7|TRBV6-6|.|.
TGTGCCAGCAGTTACGCCCTCGGGAACAGACTCGAGCAGTACTTC
CASSYALGNRLEQYF
>TRBJ2-1|TRBV14|.|TRBD2
TGTGCCAGCAGCCATGTAGCGGGAGGACAATACAATGAGCAGTTCTTC
CASSHVAGGQYNEQFF
>TRBJ1-6|TRBV19|.|.
TGTGCCAGTAGTGAGGGAGTCGGTTCACCCCTCCACTTT
CASSEGVGSPLHF
>TRBJ2-7|TRBV28|.|TRBD2
TGTGCCAGCAGCCCATACCGACTAGCGGGCGACGAGCAGTACTTC
CASSPYRLAGDEQYF
>TRBJ2-2|TRBV24-1|.|TRBD2
TGTGCCACCAGTGCAGTTAGCGGGAGTAATAACACCGGGGAGCTGTTTTTT
CATSAVSGSNNTGELFF
>TRBJ2-7|TRBV12-3/TRBV12-4|.|.
TGTGCCAGCAGCTCTCAACCCTACGAGCAGTACTTC
CASSSQPYEQYF
>TRBJ2-2|TRBV7-3|.|.
TGTGCCAGCAGCTTAACAGATACCGGGGAGCTGTTTTTT
CASSLTDTGELFF
>TRBJ1-5|TRBV7-2|.|TRBD1
TGTGCCAACAGGACAGGGCTGGAGTGGAGCAATCAGCCCCAGCATTTT
CANRTGLEWSNQPQHF
>TRBJ1-5|TRBV5-1|.|.
TGCGCCAGCAGCCCGGGAGGGGCTAATCAGCCCCAGCATTTT
CASSPGGANQPQHF
>TRBJ1-4|TRBV7-8|.|TRBD1
TGTGCCAGCAGCCCAACGGGACAGACTAATGAAAAACTGTTTTTT
CASSPTGQTNEKLFF
>TRBJ1-1|TRBV6-2/TRBV6-3|medium-sized|.
TGTGCCAGCAGTTATCACATCTCCCAGAACACTGAAGCTTTCTTT
CASSYHISQNTEAFF
>TRBJ2-2|TRBV7-9|.|.
TGTGCCAGCAGCTCCCCCCCGGCTAGTTCGAACACCGGGGAGCTGTTTTTT
CASSSPPASSNTGELFF
>TRBJ1-2|TRBV25-1|.|.
TGTGCCAGCAGTGAATCGCGGAACCCGGTTTACTTC
CASSESRNPVYF
>TRBJ2-7|TRBV11-3|once|TRBD1
TGTGCCAGCAGCTTTAGACAGGGGGCCTACGAGCAGTACTTC
CASSFRQGAYEQYF
>TRBJ1-2|TRBV12-3/TRBV12-4|.|.
TGTGCCAGCAGTTCTTCCCCCTATGGCTACACCTTC
CASSSSPYGYTF